One and the same sample provided the 2 T cell receptor beta chains below, sequenced in a study of T cell responses to AZD1222 COVID-19 vaccine. Sequencing used immunoSEQ multiplex PCR; TCRdb keeps in-frame clones, though not all of them. Of approximately 84,000 clones in the sample, around nine tenths were seen once. Specimen: peripheral blood, collected on day 0 of AZD1222 vaccination. The receptors here all came from an adult in good health.

The V gene is TRBV4-2, the J gene TRBJ2-7, with 7 bases aligning to TRBD2. V shed 0 bases, J shed 2 bases, and the junction held 4 bases outside the gene matches. CDR1 is LGHNA and CDR2 is YNFKEQ in the germline V gene. This CDR3 has 15 residues. The DNA of the CDR3 is TGTGCCAGCAGCCAAGAGAGGGAGGGCCCCTACGAGCAGTACTTC. Translating gives CASSQEREGPYEQYF.

The chain is built from TRBV5-1 and TRBJ2-7; no clear D. The CDR3 has 12 amino acids. Germline-derived CDR1 and CDR2 are SGHRS and YFSETQ. V lost 1 base and J lost 3, with 5 bases in between. CDR3 bases: TGCGCCAGCAGCTTGCTGGGCTACGAGCAGTACTTC. As protein: CASSLLGYEQYF.